This T cell receptor (beta chain) was retrieved from a study of T cells in localized non-small cell lung cancer. Study conclusions and caveats: In uninvolved adjacent lung, T cell clonality reached its highest value, exceeding tumor. Investigators sequenced only a single tumor region, leaving heterogeneity possible.

With V trimmed by 10 bases and J by 7 bases, 7 bases remained unmatched. Germline V CDR1 and CDR2: LNHDA, SQIVND (reference sequence). This CDR3 is 13 amino acids long. This clone was seen a handful of times. Its target is unknown. Profiled with immunoSEQ multiplex PCR; TCRdb holds only in-frame clones, not every one. Among some 24,000 clones listed, around 88% were seen once. The sequence was obtained from a male donor aged 60 or over with stage II squamous cell lung carcinoma. The rearrangement links TRBV19 to TRBJ1-2, with 12 positions matching TRBD1. The starting material was peripheral blood, obtained before any cancer treatment. CDR3 in DNA: TGTGCCACCAGGGACAGGGGGCAGGTTGGCTACACCTTC. Protein product: CATRDRGQVGYTF.